Shown below are 17 T cell receptor beta chains from a single sample sequenced in a study of shared clonotypes between healthy human individuals. TCRdb's copy holds only in-frame clones and misses some; the assay was immunoSEQ multiplex PCR. The table records 950,000 to 1,300,000 clones, around 74% of them present only once. The sample comprised memory CD4+ T cells sorted from blood. Subset specified: CD45RA-negative fraction. These receptors all come from a man between 18 and 35 years old in good health.

The chain has TRBV11-3 and TRBJ2-3; 7 bases are shared with TRBD1. V lost 5 bases and J lost 1; bases outside the gene matches: 3. The CDR3 length is 14 residues. Germline V gives CDR1 SGHNT, CDR2 YENEEA. CDR3 amino acids: CASSVQGGTDTQYF. CDR3 DNA sequence: TGTGCCAGCAGCGTCCAGGGGGGCACAGATACGCAGTATTTT.

This clone showed up just a few times. The rearrangement links TRBV2 to TRBJ1-1, with 8 bases matching TRBD1. This CDR3 contains 14 residues. Trimming removed 8 bases from V and 1 base from J; junction bases left unmatched: 6. Germline V CDR1 and CDR2: SNHLY, FYNNEI. DNA for the CDR3: TGTGCCAGCTATCAGGGGGCCGAGAACACTGAAGCTTTCTTT. As protein: CASYQGAENTEAFF.

This clone was found a few times. V gene TRBV19 combines with J gene TRBJ1-2; 9 positions agree with TRBD1. Trimming took 7 bases from V and 8 from J; bases not matched to a gene: 14. This CDR3 spans 15 amino acids. Germline-derived CDR1 and CDR2 are LNHDA and SQIVND (reference sequence). This CDR3 reads CASTSLGTGSTGYTF. CDR3 in DNA: TGTGCCAGTACCTCCCTTGGGACAGGGTCGACCGGCTACACCTTC.

The chain carries TRBV11-2 and TRBJ2-5; weak D call: TRBD2 (6 bases). Trimming left V 5 bases short and J 5 bases short, with 12 bases between. The CDR3 runs to 13 residues. Germline assignment: CDR1 SGHAT and CDR2 FQNNGV. The CDR3 spells CASSRGNRETQYF. The CDR3 DNA reads as TGTGCCAGCAGCCGGGGGAACCGGGAGACCCAGTACTTC.

The chain employs TRBV19 and TRBJ2-7; D possibly corresponds to TRBD1 (6 bases). From germline, CDR1 is LNHDA and CDR2 SQIVND (reference sequence). This CDR3 contains 14 residues. CDR3 in DNA: TGTGCTTCAAGTCGGGACACCCTTTCCTACGAGCAGTACTTC. This translates into CASSRDTLSYEQYF.

The V and J genes are TRBV27 and TRBJ1-5; tentatively, D is TRBD1 (5 bases). Per germline, CDR1 MNHEY and CDR2 SMNVEV (reference sequence). The CDR3 loop spans 15 amino acids. The V and J ends lost 2 bases and 1 base respectively, with 9 bases between them. DNA for the CDR3: TGTGCCAGCAGTTTACAGGGCGGGAGCAATCAGCCCCAGCATTTT. This translates into CASSLQGGSNQPQHF.

The chain couples TRBV9 to TRBJ2-3; possibly TRBD1 for D (6 bases). In germline, CDR1 is SGDLS, CDR2 YYNGEE. This CDR3 is built from 17 residues. The germline V and J ends were trimmed by 0 bases and 2 bases, with 16 bases remaining between them. DNA of the CDR3: TGTGCCAGCAGCGTAGGGGTCGGGACACTAAACACAGATACGCAGTATTTT. This sequence encodes CASSVGVGTLNTDTQYF.

V and J are TRBV2 and TRBJ1-1, with 8 bases lining up with TRBD1. Germline CDR1 is SNHLY and CDR2 is FYNNEI. V lost 7 bases, J lost 10 bases, and 5 bases stayed unmatched. The CDR3 spans 11 residues. CDR3 loop: CASTTGGAAFF. CDR3 sequence (DNA): TGTGCCAGCACTACAGGGGGGGCAGCTTTCTTT.

J is TRBJ2-1 and V is TRBV25-1; TRBD1 is a possible D gene (6 bases). Trimming shortened V by 11 bases and J by 3 bases, and 14 bases separated the two germline ends. Germline CDR1 is MGHDK and CDR2 is SYGVNS. The length of the CDR3 is 13 residues. The CDR3 is CASTGSNYNEQFF. CDR3 DNA: TGTGCCTCTACAGGGTCCAACTACAATGAGCAGTTCTTC.

The table lists this clone with a few counts. The genes are TRBV6-1 and TRBJ2-7; TRBD2 matches at 9 bases. V shed 5 bases and J 3 bases; nucleotides not matched to a gene: 8. Germline V lookup: CDR1 MNHNS, CDR2 SASEGT. The CDR3 extends over 15 amino acids. CDR3 in DNA: TGTGCCAGCAGTCAAATAGCGGGAGACCGCTACGAGCAGTACTTC. This encodes CASSQIAGDRYEQYF.

The rearrangement links TRBV4-1 to TRBJ1-1; 7 bases fit TRBD1. CDR1 MGHRA and CDR2 YSYEKL come from the germline V gene. V lost 3 bases, J lost 9 bases, and 16 bases stayed unmatched. There are 16 residues in the CDR3. DNA for the CDR3: TGCGCCAGCAGCCAGGATTCTAACAGGGGCCAAGGGCAAGCTTTCTTT. Protein: CASSQDSNRGQGQAFF.

This clone was seen many times. The gene calls are TRBV12-5 and TRBJ2-3, with D possibly matching TRBD2 (5 bases). Germline assignment: CDR1 LGHNT and CDR2 FRNRAP. This CDR3 has 14 residues. Trimming shortened V by 7 bases and J by 1 base, and 12 bases separated the two germline ends. The CDR3 sequence is CASVQDWGTDTQYF. The CDR3 DNA sequence: TGTGCTAGTGTTCAGGACTGGGGCACAGATACGCAGTATTTT.

In regard to this clone: At the DNA level, this CDR3 is encoded by other sequences in the same sample as well. The chain combines TRBV7-2 with TRBJ2-1; D call uncertain. The CDR3 extends over 11 amino acids. Trimming removed 0 bases at V and 10 bases at J, with 4 bases between. Per the germline V gene, CDR1 is SGHTA and CDR2 is FQGNSA. The CDR3 sequence: CASSLAVEQFF. CDR3 nucleotide sequence: TGTGCCAGCAGCTTAGCGGTAGAGCAGTTCTTC. Complete variable domain (other parts from reference TRBV7-2 and TRBJ2-1): GAGVSQSPSNKVTEKGKDVELRCDPISGHTALYWYRQSLGQGLEFLIYFQGNSAPDKSGLPSDRFSAERTGGSVSTLTIQRTQQEDSAVYLCASSLAVEQFFGPGTRLTVL.

This chain joins TRBV28 and TRBJ1-4; D ambiguous. This CDR3 is built from 15 residues. Trimming took 6 bases from V and 0 from J, leaving 11 bases between them. CDR1 is MDHEN, CDR2 SYDVKM, per germline. CDR3 bases: TGTGCCAGCAGCTCTAGCGGTACAACTAATGAAAAACTGTTTTTT. Translating gives CASSSSGTTNEKLFF.

This chain connects TRBV7-9 to TRBJ2-5; no clear D gene. Germline lookup yields CDR1 SEHNR and CDR2 FQNEAQ (reference sequence). The CDR3 is 14 amino acids. V lost 5 bases, J lost 3 bases, and 13 bases lay in between. CDR3 nucleotides: TGTGCCAGCAGCACATGGGGTGGAGAAGAGACCCAGTACTTC. Its translation is CASSTWGGEETQYF.

This clone was seen a single time. This rearrangement joins TRBV6-1 to TRBJ2-5; no definite D call. Looked up from germline, CDR1 is MNHNS and CDR2 is SASEGT. The CDR3 is 13 residues long. Between the trimmed V and J ends, which lost 0 bases and 12 bases, there was a span of 14 bases. CDR3 region: CASSEAQRALKYF. Written as DNA, the CDR3 is TGTGCCAGCAGTGAAGCGCAAAGGGCCCTGAAGTACTTC.

As regards this clone: An end of the junction differs from the germline gene, which may be a read error. V and J are TRBV7-7 and TRBJ2-5; D may be TRBD1 (6 bases). From germline, CDR1 is SSHAT and CDR2 FNYEAQ (reference sequence). This CDR3 is 14 amino acids long. The CDR3, as DNA: TGTGCTAGCAGCCCAGACAGGAGTTCGGAGACCCAGTACTTC. Amino acids: CASSPDRSSETQYF. The variable domain in full, completed from reference TRBV7-7 and TRBJ2-5, reads GAGVSQSPRYKVTKRGQDVTLRCDPISSHATLYWYQQALGQGPEFLTYFNYEAQPDKSGLPSDRFSAERPEGSISTLTIQRTEQRDSAMYRCASSPDRSSETQYFGPGTRLLVL.